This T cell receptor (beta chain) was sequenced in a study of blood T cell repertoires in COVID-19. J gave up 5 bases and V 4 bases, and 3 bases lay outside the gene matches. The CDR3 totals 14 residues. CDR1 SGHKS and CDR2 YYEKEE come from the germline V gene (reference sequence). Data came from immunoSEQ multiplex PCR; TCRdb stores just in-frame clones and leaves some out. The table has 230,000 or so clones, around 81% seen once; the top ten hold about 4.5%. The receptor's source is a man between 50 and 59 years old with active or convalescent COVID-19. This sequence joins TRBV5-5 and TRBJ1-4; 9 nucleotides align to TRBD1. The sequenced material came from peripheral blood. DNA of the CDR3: TGTGCCAGCAGCCGGGACAGGGCCAATGAAAAACTGTTTTTT. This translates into CASSRDRANEKLFF.